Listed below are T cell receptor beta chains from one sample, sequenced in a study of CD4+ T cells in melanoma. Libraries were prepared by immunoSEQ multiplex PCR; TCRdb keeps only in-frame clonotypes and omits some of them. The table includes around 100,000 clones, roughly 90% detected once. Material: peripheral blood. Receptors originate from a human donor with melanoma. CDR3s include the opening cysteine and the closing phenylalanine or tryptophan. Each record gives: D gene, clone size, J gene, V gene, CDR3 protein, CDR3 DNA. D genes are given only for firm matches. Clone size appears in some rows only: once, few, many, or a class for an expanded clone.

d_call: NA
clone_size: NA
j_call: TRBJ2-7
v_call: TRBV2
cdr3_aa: CASSEVGSYEQYF
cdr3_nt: TGTGCCAGCAGTGAAGTAGGATCCTACGAGCAGTACTTC

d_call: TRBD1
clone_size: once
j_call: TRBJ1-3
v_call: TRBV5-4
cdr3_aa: CASSLGTGPGNTIYF
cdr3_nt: TGTGCCAGCAGCTTGGGGACAGGTCCAGGAAACACCATATATTTT

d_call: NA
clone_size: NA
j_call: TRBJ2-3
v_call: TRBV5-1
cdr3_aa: CASSLAGNRDTDTQYF
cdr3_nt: TGCGCCAGCAGCTTGGCAGGGAATAGGGACACAGATACGCAGTATTTT

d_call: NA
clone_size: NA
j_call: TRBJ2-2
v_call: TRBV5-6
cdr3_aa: CASSSGTPNTGELFF
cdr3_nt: TGTGCCAGCAGCTCCGGGACACCGAACACCGGGGAGCTGTTTTTT

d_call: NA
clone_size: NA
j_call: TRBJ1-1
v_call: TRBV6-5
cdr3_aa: CASSLRQNTEAFF
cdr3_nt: TGTGCCAGCAGTTTGAGGCAGAACACTGAAGCTTTCTTT

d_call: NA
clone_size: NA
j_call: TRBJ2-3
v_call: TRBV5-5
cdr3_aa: CASSWTGGTDTQYF
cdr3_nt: TGTGCCAGCAGCTGGACCGGAGGCACAGATACGCAGTATTTT

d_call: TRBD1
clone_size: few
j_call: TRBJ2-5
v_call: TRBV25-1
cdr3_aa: CASSEYGTGKETQYF
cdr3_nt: TGTGCCAGCAGTGAATACGGGACAGGGAAAGAGACCCAGTACTTC

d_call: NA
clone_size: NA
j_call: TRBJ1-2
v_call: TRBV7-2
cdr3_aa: CASSLLGTFAGGYTF
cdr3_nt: TGTGCCAGCAGCCTATTAGGGACATTTGCTGGGGGCTACACCTTC

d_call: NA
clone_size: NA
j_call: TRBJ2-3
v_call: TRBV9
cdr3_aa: CASSSGRSTDTQYF
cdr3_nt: TGTGCCAGCAGCTCCGGACGGAGCACAGATACGCAGTATTTT

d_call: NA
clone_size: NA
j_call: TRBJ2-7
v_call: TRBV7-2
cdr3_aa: CASSLGGASSYEQYF
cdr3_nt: TGTGCCAGCAGCTTAGGGGGGGCTAGCTCCTACGAGCAGTACTTC

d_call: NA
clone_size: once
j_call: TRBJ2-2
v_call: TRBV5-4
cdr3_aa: CASSLGVRNTGELFF
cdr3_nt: TGTGCCAGCAGCTTGGGGGTCAGGAACACCGGGGAGCTGTTTTTT

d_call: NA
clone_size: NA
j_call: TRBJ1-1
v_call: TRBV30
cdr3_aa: CAWIPQTALEAFF
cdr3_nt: TGTGCCTGGATCCCCCAGACGGCTCTCGAAGCTTTCTTT

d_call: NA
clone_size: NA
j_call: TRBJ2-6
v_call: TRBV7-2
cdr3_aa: CASSLVPASGANVLTF
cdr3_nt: TGTGCCAGCAGCTTAGTGCCCGCCTCAGGGGCCAACGTCCTGACTTTC

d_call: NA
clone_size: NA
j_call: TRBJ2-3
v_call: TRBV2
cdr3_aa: CASSIYSTDTQYF
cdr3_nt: TGTGCCAGCAGTATTTACAGCACAGATACGCAGTATTTT

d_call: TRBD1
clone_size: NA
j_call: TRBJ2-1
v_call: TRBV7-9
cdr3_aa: CASSTRTGRKEQFF
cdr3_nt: TGTGCCAGCAGCACCCGGACAGGGCGTAAGGAGCAGTTCTTC

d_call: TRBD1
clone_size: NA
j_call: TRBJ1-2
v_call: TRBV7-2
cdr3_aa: CASSSTGGRNYGYTF
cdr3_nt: TGTGCCAGCAGCTCAACAGGGGGACGGAACTATGGCTACACCTTC

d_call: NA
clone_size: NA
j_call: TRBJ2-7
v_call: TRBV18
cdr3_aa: CASSPREQYF
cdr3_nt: TGTGCCAGCTCACCACGCGAGCAGTACTTC